This T cell receptor beta chain appears in the sequencing data of a study of shared clonotypes between healthy human individuals. Repertoires were generated with immunoSEQ multiplex PCR, while TCRdb's copy carries only in-frame clones and drops some. Found here are around 600,000 clones, 85% to 95% of them singletons; the top ten hold over 0.095%. CDR1 and CDR2 from the germline V gene are MGHRA and YSYEKL. The CDR3 consists of 14 residues. The V end lost 2 bases, the J end lost 4 bases, and 11 bases lay between the germline ends. The naive CD8 fraction comprised CD45RO-negative cells positively selected for CCR7 and excluded terminally differentiated effector memory CD45RA+ cells. The donors, healthy adults who were HIV-negative, had experienced no recent acute infections or vaccinations.

The sequence derives from a woman between 25 and 40 years old in good health. Source material: naive CD8+ T cells sorted from blood. The gene calls are TRBV4-1 and TRBJ1-2; D is possibly TRBD1 (6 bases). The CDR3 protein is CASSQTTGSYGYTF. The CDR3 DNA reads as TGCGCCAGCAGCCAAACCACAGGGAGCTATGGCTACACCTTC.